This T cell receptor (beta chain) is drawn from a study of cytomegalovirus exposure and HLA in healthy donors. PCR was performed using 60 Vbeta and 13 Jbeta primers. The data were produced by immunoSEQ multiplex PCR, yet TCRdb's version contains in-frame clones alone and is incomplete. The data hold about 90,000 clones, with 77% observed a single time. This clone has a single count. Losses at the gene ends were 6 bases for V and 5 bases for J; bases not matched to a gene: 4. CDR3 length: 13 amino acids. Per the germline V gene, CDR1 is KGHSH and CDR2 is LQKENI. This clonotype was sampled from a boy between 5 and 17 years old in good health and CMV-seronegative. The specimen was PBMCs. The rearrangement links TRBV18 to TRBJ1-5, with 7 bases matching TRBD1. The CDR3 region has the DNA TGTGCCAGCTCCACTGACAGGGATCAGCCCCAGCATTTT. Protein: CASSTDRDQPQHF.